This TCR beta chain appears in the sequencing data of a study of shared clonotypes between healthy human individuals. On the study more broadly: Contributing individuals were a couple of females and three males aged 18 to 49.

Subsets obtained from CD4+ cells comprised CD45RA+ naive and CD45RA-negative memory cells. The germline gives CDR1 SGHTA, CDR2 FQGNSA. The V end was cut by 3 bases, the J end by 3 bases, with 9 bases between. This CDR3 region has 13 residues. Sequenced by immunoSEQ multiplex PCR; TCRdb stores in-frame clones only, minus some. The sample records around 2,000,000 clones, 95% being singletons. Study-level results: Sharing across four donors was highest in naive CD4 (approximately 5%) and lowest in memory CD8 (roughly 0.4%).

In the case of this clone: Its antigen is unidentified. This same CDR3 is encoded by further DNA sequences in the sample.

This sequence originates from a man aged 18 to 30 in good health. This chain links TRBV7-2 with TRBJ2-7, with D maybe TRBD2 (5 bases). Sequencing was performed on naive CD4+ T cells sorted from blood. The subset here: CD45RA+ positively selected. The CDR3: CASSLSTSYEQYF. The CDR3 nucleotides read TGTGCCAGCAGCTTGTCAACTAGCTACGAGCAGTACTTC.